The clone carrying this T cell receptor beta chain appeared a few times. Its antigen is still unknown. The PCR ran on 60 Vbeta and 13 Jbeta primers. Here immunoSEQ multiplex PCR was the method, and the copy in TCRdb shows in-frame clones only, minus some. This sample yields 45,000 to 55,000 clones, of which roughly three fifths are seen a single time; 10% to 15% belongs to the top ten. This record comes from a study of cytomegalovirus exposure and HLA in healthy donors. Study-level findings and limits: A reported reduction in N-insertions relative to the roughly 670-donor mean was seen in an Asian-associated ancestry cluster in a later analysis. Three of the chains that were CMV-associated were confirmed in vitro to be specific for CMV antigens.

The length of the CDR3 is 13 residues. CDR1 and CDR2 (germline): LGHNT, FRNRAP. Trimming cost V 1 base and J 6 bases, with 10 bases left between them. The chain joins TRBV12-5 to TRBJ2-7; TRBD1 is a possible D gene (6 bases). The TCR comes from a human donor in good health. Sequenced: PBMCs. CDR3 sequence (DNA): TGTGCTAGTGGTTTGGGGACAGAATCCGAGCAGTACTTC. This encodes CASGLGTESEQYF. The whole variable domain, filled in from reference TRBV12-5 and TRBJ2-7, reads DARVTQTPRHKVTEMGQEVTMRCQPILGHNTVFWYRQTMMQGLELLAYFRNRAPLDDSGMPKDRFSAEMPDATLATLKIQPSEPRDSAVYFCASGLGTESEQYFGPGTRLTVT.